These 5 T cell receptor beta chains were sequenced from one sample in a study of response to subunit inactivated influenza vaccine (dated by TCRdb to 2016 to 2019). Library creation used RT-PCR. The listed sequencing device is Illumina HiSeq 2500. TCRdb handled the public reads itself, with Q25 trimming in fastp and clone calling in MiXCR, and kept productive beta chains. Each CDR3 protein gets just one entry, which takes the most common genes and DNA from the rows behind it. The sample table holds around 850,000 distinct CDR3 sequences, of which less than 20% were seen once. The ten largest clones take up roughly 11% of the sample. The specimen comprised PBMCs from blood, sampled roughly 5 days after vaccination. These receptors all come from a man aged 45-65 years who received an inactivated influenza vaccine. Donor details come from another sample of the same person, matched by shared clones.

This clonotype was counted only a few times. This chain uses TRBV27 with TRBJ2-7, with a possible D match to TRBD2 (6 bases). There are 16 residues in the CDR3. Per germline, CDR1 MNHEY and CDR2 SMNVEV (reference sequence). Trimming took 2 bases from V and 2 from J, leaving 16 bases between them. The DNA of the CDR3 is TGTGCCAGCAGTTTAAGTTTAGGAGGGGTCACCTACGAGCAGTACTTC. Its protein product is CASSLSLGGVTYEQYF.

The V and J genes are TRBV4-1 and TRBJ1-2, with D tentatively TRBD1 (6 bases). The CDR3 extends over 14 amino acids. Looked up from germline, CDR1 is MGHRA and CDR2 is YSYEKL. The V end was cut by 4 bases, the J end by 8 bases, with 17 bases between. CDR3 residues: CASSRTGWERGYTF. In DNA, the CDR3 is TGCGCCAGCAGCCGAACAGGGTGGGAGAGGGGCTACACCTTC.

This clonotype was observed a few times. As DNA, the CDR3 is TGTGCCAGCAGCTCGGACAGGAAAATCGCCTACACCTTC. Amino acids: CASSSDRKIAYTF. The V gene is TRBV7-9, the J gene TRBJ1-2; 7 bases agree with TRBD1. The CDR3 spans 13 residues. Unmatched junction bases numbered 9, after V lost 4 bases and J lost 10 bases. Germline lookup yields CDR1 SEHNR and CDR2 FQNEAQ (reference sequence).

This clonotype was seen only a few times. V usage is TRBV7-2 and J usage is TRBJ2-1, with 9 bases fitting TRBD2. Germline CDR1 reads SGHTA; CDR2 reads FQGNSA. V lost 0 bases to trimming and J lost 8 bases; unmatched junction nucleotides: 5. CDR3 length: 15 amino acids. The CDR3 bases are TGTGCCAGCAGCTTAGCTAGCGGGAGTCAGGATGAGCAGTTCTTC. Translating it yields CASSLASGSQDEQFF.

At least ten counts were recorded for this clonotype. The V and J genes are TRBV5-1 and TRBJ1-2; no reliable D call. From germline, CDR1 is SGHRS and CDR2 YFSETQ. The CDR3 sequence is 15 residues long. Trimming took 0 bases from V and 5 from J, leaving 14 bases between them. CDR3 nucleotides: TGCGCCAGCAGCTTGGGTGTAGGCGCGGATTATGGCTACACCTTC. Residues: CASSLGVGADYGYTF.